This T cell receptor beta chain was recorded in a study of cytomegalovirus exposure and HLA in healthy donors. Primers: 60 Vbeta forward and 13 Jbeta reverse. The repertoire was sequenced with immunoSEQ multiplex PCR; TCRdb's copy has only in-frame clones and lacks some. This table has 220,000 or so clones, under 80% appearing once. With 0 bases clipped from V and 8 bases from J, the junction kept 6 bases outside the gene matches. Germline V gene data show CDR1 as SGHDN and CDR2 as FVKESK. CDR3 size: 14 residues. Only one count was recorded for this clone. The target antigen is unknown. Study-level results: Most of the TCR beta V segments (in an earlier analysis) were productive either about 87% or about 30% of the time. Later analysis demonstrated an association between a missense DCLRE1C variant and TCR beta V- and J-gene trimming.

The chain has TRBV14 and TRBJ1-1, with 7 nucleotides matching TRBD1. This clonotype was obtained from a woman aged 25 to 45 in good health and CMV-seronegative. Specimen: PBMCs. CDR3 sequence (DNA): TGTGCCAGCAGCCAAGAATGGAAGGGGGCGGAAGCTTTCTTT. This sequence encodes CASSQEWKGAEAFF. Full variable domain (outside the CDR3, taken from reference TRBV14 and TRBJ1-1): EAGVTQFPSHSVIEKGQTVTLRCDPISGHDNLYWYRRVMGKEIKFLLHFVKESKQDESGMPNNRFLAERTGGTYSTLKVQPAELEDSGVYFCASSQEWKGAEAFFGQGTRLTVV.